The entry below describes one T cell receptor beta chain. Repertoires were generated with immunoSEQ multiplex PCR, while TCRdb's copy carries only in-frame clones and drops some. This table holds over 100,000 clones, about 90% found once. This record belongs to a study of CD4+ T cells in melanoma. Per the germline V gene, CDR1 is MDHEN and CDR2 is SYDVKM. CDR3 size: 11 residues. Sample: peripheral blood. The genes are TRBV28 and TRBJ1-2; tentatively, D is TRBD1 (5 bases). The sequence was obtained from a human donor with melanoma. For the CDR3, the DNA is TGTGCACCAGCACTTCGGGGCGGCTACACCTTC. Encoded protein: CAPALRGGYTF.